This T cell receptor beta chain was identified in a study of cytomegalovirus exposure and HLA in healthy donors (dated by TCRdb to 2015 to 2018). Regarding the complete study: An earlier analysis of approximately 640 of the donors reported about 250 Gb of sequence data and 100 million to 140 million unique TCR beta sequences from about 180 million T cells. Genome-wide SNP genotypes for about 55% of the roughly 670 donors were used in a later genetic analysis, which treated that subset as a discovery cohort. Because of strong linkage in the cohort, five DR-DQ haplotypes were treated as single units for association and clustering. An early release that covered some 630 HLA-typed donors contained around 330 gigabases of sequencing data and tens of millions of unique TCR sequences. The aim of the study was to test whether cataloging public T cell receptors could identify signatures of past pathogen exposure. All discovery cohort repertoires had been generated using a single sequencing platform. On average, roughly 240,000 unique TCR beta nucleotide sequences were sequenced per donor among a few hundred genotyped donors of the cohort, with around 19% of those sequences being non-productive. High-throughput TCR immunosequencing, statistical association of individual TCRs with disease status, and machine learning were combined to predict cytomegalovirus infection status. Donor age, sex, ethnicity and CMV serostatus were collected together with the repertoire data. In addition to the first cohort of 666 subjects, a separate validation cohort of about 120 different subjects was used. To decide whether each TCR beta V gene segment behaved as functional or pseudogenic, an earlier analysis of some 600 of the donors relied on high-throughput TCR beta sequencing. The genetic ancestry cluster associated with self-reported Caucasian donors included over 80% of the 398 genotyped donors. The study used immunosequencing to profile the T cell repertoires of about 670 subjects and linked those repertoires to cytomegalovirus serostatus. In the later analysis, no new phenotypic data were used to find candidate immune exposures; instead, reliance was placed on TCR beta sequences and their occurrence across donors. Class I and class II HLA loci were covered by the typing at four-digit resolution. To study patterns of TCR occurrence, a later analysis re-analyzed previously published TCR beta repertoires from 700 or so donors and added high-resolution HLA genotyping. Typing coverage varied by locus: roughly 620-640 donors for A, B, C, DRB1 and DQB1; some 520 for DQA1; around 570 for DPA1; 400 to 480 for DPB1.

The V end loses 4 bases and the J end loses 5 bases, and a stretch of 11 bases separates them. The CDR3 goes from the cysteine to the phenylalanine over 13 residues. Only CDR3 DNA remains: 39 bases, in frame from the first base. As encoded in the germline V gene, CDR1 is SNHLY while CDR2 is FYNNEI. What the study reported, not specific to this receptor: It was suggested by the authors that the approach could potentially be generalized to other disease states and immunological phenotypes. Correlated functional status among segregating V segments might be attributable to linkage disequilibrium, but an unknown experimental factor could not be ruled out. A cluster of highly shared sequence variants was judged likely to be a technical artifact of the sequencing pipeline. Cytomegalovirus status was reported to be diagnosed by the classifier with high specificity and sensitivity in both the original and validation cohorts. Strong co-occurrence of HLA alleles, especially DR and DQ, made assigning TCR associations to individual alleles difficult. A further reported finding was that TCR beta sequences accurately predicted the HLA-A and HLA-B alleles for most subjects in the first cohort. A later analysis reported that several top co-occurrence clusters appeared linked to parvovirus B19, influenza, CMV and Epstein-Barr virus. Some IMGT-functional V segments, including TRBV6-2 and TRBV6-3, could not be told apart with the 87-base-pair reads, so those segments were excluded. A few of the identified cytomegalovirus-associated TCR beta chains were confirmed in vitro to be specific for cytomegalovirus antigens. The study gave a list of some 150 TCR beta chains associated with cytomegalovirus. Most TCR sequences were seen in very few donors, while some public TCRs were found in many individuals. In an earlier analysis of over 550 of the donors, most TCR beta V segments were observed in productive rearrangements about 87% or about 30% of the time, broadly matching IMGT annotations. In a later analysis, TCR association rates were found to vary across HLA loci, with the most associated TCRs seen for DRB1 alleles and the fewest for HLA-C alleles. Compared with equally common non-associated chains, HLA-associated TCR beta chains in a later analysis were more clonally expanded and had lower generation probabilities. Because HLA typing was missing for some donors at each locus, association tests included only the typed subset. Because counts were too low, roughly 16 rarely observed V segments, including chromosome 9 orphons, were left out of the earlier analysis of approximately 580 of the donors. Most CMV-associated TCR beta chains appeared to be HLA-restricted in a later analysis, and the HLA associations seemed to be driven largely by CMV exposure. A later genetic analysis associated a missense DCLRE1C variant with V-gene and J-gene trimming of TCR beta chains, and an independent cohort replicated the association. For the cohort, immune exposure information was limited to CMV serostatus. Only TCR beta chains were sequenced in this cohort, and the absence of alpha or paired-chain data limited detectable features. Presence/absence analyses assumed roughly uniform sequencing depth across donors, an assumption that may not hold. A later genetic analysis reported fewer N-insertions in productive TCRs among donors in an Asian-associated ancestry cluster than the roughly 690-donor mean. Specific HLA alleles were associated with over 15,000 TCR beta sequences at a false discovery rate of 0.05 in a later analysis.

The cohort was made up of roughly 670 healthy bone marrow donors. At the time of sampling, all cohort members were nominally healthy, though unrecorded immune exposures were likely present. The donor tested CMV seronegative, placing the donor among the 350 to 400 seronegative members of the cohort. Each donor provided a peripheral blood sample, and peripheral blood mononuclear cells were used for TCR beta sequencing. Genomic DNA was extracted from the blood cell samples with the Qiagen DNeasy Blood Extraction Kit. Comment on this clone: No cognate antigen has been identified for it. No base quality values were provided; no much bigger clone lies one nucleotide off.

The library was made by the immunoSEQ multiplex PCR assay. For the multiplex PCR, a mixture combining 60 forward primers for TCR Vbeta segments and 13 reverse primers for TCR Jbeta segments was used. A multiplex PCR assay on genomic DNA amplified the CDR3 region of rearranged TCR beta genes. The amplified TCR beta libraries were sequenced on the Illumina HiSeq System as 87-base-pair reads. Processing in the source paper ran as follows. A later analysis counted about 80 million unique TCR beta chains across the roughly 700 repertoires, and 10 million to 11 million of these chains were shared by at least two donors. To remove PCR and sequencing errors, raw reads were error-corrected and collapsed into unique sequences using a nearest-neighbor algorithm that merged closely related sequences. CDR3 sequences were aligned to IMGT reference sequences to assign V, D and J gene segments. For a sequence to be retained, a match of at least six nucleotides to both a V gene segment and a J gene segment was required. A rearrangement counted as productive if the CDR3 had no stop codons and remained in frame with V and J, and every other rearrangement counted as non-productive. CDR3 was defined according to IMGT convention as the region running from the second conserved V-encoded cysteine to the conserved J-encoded phenylalanine. Sequences without an unambiguous match to a single V gene segment were excluded from the earlier analysis of over 500 of the donors. In an earlier analysis of several hundred of the donors, V segments were called functional above 56.7% productive rearrangements and were called segregating when the between-donor standard deviation exceeded 5%. To diagnose cytomegalovirus status from the catalog of TCR beta chain sequences, a statistical classification framework was built. V and J gene assignment, in a later analysis, came from comparing TCR nucleotide sequences with IMGT/GENE-DB human TR gene sequences. In a later analysis, CDR3 sequences and most-parsimonious VDJ recombination scenarios were assigned using the TCRdist pipeline. A later analysis defined each TCR beta chain by its CDR3 amino acid sequence plus V-gene family, and excluded reads lacking a unique V-gene family. A later analysis removed nearly 600 highly shared, low-generation-probability nucleotide sequences to deal with suspected cross-contamination and a sequencing artifact. In a later analysis, a clonal expansion index was calculated for each public chain from normalized within-repertoire ranks of inferred template counts. In a later analysis, generation probabilities were computed with a VDJ recombination model fitted to out-of-frame rearrangements, and the resulting probabilities were checked against IGoR. A later analysis scored TCR-TCR, TCR-HLA and TCR-CMV co-occurrence with hypergeometric tests, applying a repertoire-size bias correction to TCR pairs. False discovery rates were estimated in a later analysis by permuting HLA or CMV assignments 20 times. In a later analysis, co-occurring TCRs were grouped using DBSCAN, with TCRdist sequence similarity added in when clustering inside HLA-allele-positive subsets. Repertoires with fewer than 30,000 or more than 120,000 public chains, plus five repertoires with anomalous nucleotide sharing, were excluded from co-occurrence clustering. TCRdb took over this immuneACCESS table, retaining in-frame rearrangements with V and J assigned. Such tables are incomplete; in checked studies, under half of the missing clones stem from an unresolved V gene, and the remainder is unexplained. The V and J calls and clone size were taken over from that table, and D and trimming were inferred from the DNA. The sample table shows over 120,000 clones, and 78% are seen once. The ten largest make up under 3% of the sample.

The receptor's source is a female donor in good health and CMV-seronegative. Sequencing was done on a sample of PBMCs. In this chain, TRBV2 is recombined with TRBJ1-1, with no D gene named confidently. In nucleotide form, the sequence is TGTGCCAGCAGTGTCGGAGCAACGACTGAAGCTTTCTTT. The encoded protein is CASSVGATTEAFF.